The text below deals with one T cell receptor beta chain. Per the original methods: Amplification of reference gene primers provided the estimated nucleated cell counts. Sequenced by immunoSEQ multiplex PCR; TCRdb stores in-frame clones only, minus some. That table gives V, J and clone size, and the DNA gave D and trimming. The table records under 50,000 clones, over 75% of them present only once. This entry belongs to a study of blood T cell repertoires in COVID-19. The wider study: COVID-19 samples collected from the United States, Italy and Spain covered acute and convalescent phases. Sources were T cells, B-cell-depleted T cells, or PBMCs; the material itself was cDNA or gDNA.

The ends lost 5 bases at V and 8 bases at J; junction bases unmatched: 8. Germline V CDR1 and CDR2: LNHDA, SQIVND (reference sequence). This CDR3 region has 14 residues. J is TRBJ1-2 and V is TRBV19; 10 positions match TRBD1. The specimen sequenced was peripheral blood. This receptor was taken from a woman aged 40 to 50 with acute or convalescent COVID-19. The CDR3 region is CASSQRQGADGYTF. The CDR3 DNA follows: TGTGCCAGTAGTCAAAGACAGGGGGCAGACGGCTACACCTTC.